This record concerns one TCR beta chain sequence. What it binds is unknown. Germline CDR1 reads SGHNT; CDR2 reads YENEEA. The CDR3 runs 16 residues. V was clipped by 1 base and J by 1 base, with 11 bases between them. The PCR was carried out with 60 Vbeta primers and 13 Jbeta primers. The protocol was immunoSEQ multiplex PCR, while the TCRdb copy is restricted to in-frame clones and leaves out a portion. The table lists about 160,000 clones, about 82% of them singletons. The record originates from a study of cytomegalovirus exposure and HLA in healthy donors. Study-level results: CMV serostatus alone was available as immune exposure information. Researchers catalogued over 150 TCR beta chains as cytomegalovirus-associated. A missense DCLRE1C variant was associated with V- and J-gene trimming of TCR beta chains in a later analysis, and an independent cohort replicated the association.

J is TRBJ2-1 and V is TRBV11-3; D possibly corresponds to TRBD2 (5 bases). This receptor was obtained from a woman aged 25 to 45 in good health and CMV-seropositive. Sequenced input: PBMCs. Written as DNA, the CDR3 is TGTGCCAGCAGCTTAGGTCCCGAGCGGTCCTACAATGAGCAGTTCTTC. It yields the protein CASSLGPERSYNEQFF.